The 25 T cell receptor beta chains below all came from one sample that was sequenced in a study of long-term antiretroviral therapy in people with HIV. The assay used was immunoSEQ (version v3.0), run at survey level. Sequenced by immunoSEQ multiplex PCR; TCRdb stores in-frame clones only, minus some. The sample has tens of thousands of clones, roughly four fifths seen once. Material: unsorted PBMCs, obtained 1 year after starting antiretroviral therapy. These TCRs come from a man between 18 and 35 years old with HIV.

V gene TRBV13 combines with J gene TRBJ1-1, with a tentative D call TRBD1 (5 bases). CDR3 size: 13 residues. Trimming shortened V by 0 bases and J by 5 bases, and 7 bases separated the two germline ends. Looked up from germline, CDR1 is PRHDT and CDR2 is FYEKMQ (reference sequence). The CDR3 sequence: CASSLGGRTEAFF. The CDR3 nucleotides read TGTGCCAGCAGCTTAGGGGGGCGGACTGAAGCTTTCTTT.

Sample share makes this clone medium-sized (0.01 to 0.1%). Here the CDR3 DNA reads TGTGCCAGCAGTTTCTTCCCCCGGGGGGCCTACTACGAGCAGTACTTC. It encodes CASSFFPRGAYYEQYF. This chain joins TRBV28 and TRBJ2-7, with a tentative D call TRBD2 (7 bases). The CDR3 contains 16 residues. The germline gives CDR1 MDHEN, CDR2 SYDVKM. Trimming left V 3 bases short and J 3 bases short, with 18 bases between.

CDR3 nucleotides: TGTGCCAGCAGCCAAGGGAGCGACACCGCCTACGAGCAGTACTTC. Its translation: CASSQGSDTAYEQYF. The chain uses TRBV9 and TRBJ2-7; tentative D call: TRBD2 (5 bases). Germline V CDR1 and CDR2: SGDLS, YYNGEE. Trimming shortened V by 4 bases and J by 2 bases, and 16 bases separated the two germline ends. CDR3 length: 15 amino acids.

CDR3 protein: CASSEATGQETQYF. The CDR3 DNA is TGTGCCAGCAGTGAGGCAACAGGCCAAGAGACCCAGTACTTC. The chain couples TRBV6-1 to TRBJ2-5; possible D gene TRBD1, 5 bases. V gave up 3 bases and J gave up 1 base, with 9 bases separating them. Germline lookup yields CDR1 MNHNS and CDR2 SASEGT. CDR3 length equals 14 residues.

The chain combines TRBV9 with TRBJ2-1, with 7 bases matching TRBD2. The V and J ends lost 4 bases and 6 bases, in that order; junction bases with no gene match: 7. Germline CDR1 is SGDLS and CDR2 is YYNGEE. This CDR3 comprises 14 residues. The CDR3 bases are TGTGCCAGCAGCCTGAGCGGGAACAGCAATGAGCAGTTCTTC. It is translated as CASSLSGNSNEQFF. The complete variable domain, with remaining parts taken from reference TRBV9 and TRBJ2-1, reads DSGVTQTPKHLITATGQRVTLRCSPRSGDLSVYWYQQSLDQGLQFLIQYYNGEERAKGNILERFSAQQFPDLHSELNLSSLELGDSALYFCASSLSGNSNEQFFGPGTRLTVL.

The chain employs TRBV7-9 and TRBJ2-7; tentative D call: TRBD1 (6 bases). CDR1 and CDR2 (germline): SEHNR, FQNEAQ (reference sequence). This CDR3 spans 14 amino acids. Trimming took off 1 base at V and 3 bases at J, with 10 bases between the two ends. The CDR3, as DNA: TGTGCCAGCAGCTTAGACAGGGTTATCTACGAGCAGTACTTC. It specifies CASSLDRVIYEQYF.

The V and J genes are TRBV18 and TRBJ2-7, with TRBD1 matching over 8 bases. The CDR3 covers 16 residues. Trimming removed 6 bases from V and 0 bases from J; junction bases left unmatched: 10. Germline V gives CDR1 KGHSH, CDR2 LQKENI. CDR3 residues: CASSLTPGQVSYEQYF. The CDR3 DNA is TGTGCCAGCTCTTTAACTCCGGGACAGGTCTCCTACGAGCAGTACTTC. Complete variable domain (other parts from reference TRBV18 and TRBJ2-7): NAGVMQNPRHLVRRRGQEARLRCSPMKGHSHVYWYRQLPEEGLKFMVYLQKENIIDESGMPKERFSAEFPKEGPSILRIQQVVRGDSAAYFCASSLTPGQVSYEQYFGPGTRLTVT.

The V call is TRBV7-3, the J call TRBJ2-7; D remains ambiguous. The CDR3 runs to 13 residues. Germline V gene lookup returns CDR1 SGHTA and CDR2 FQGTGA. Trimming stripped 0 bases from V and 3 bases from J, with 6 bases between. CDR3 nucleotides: TGTGCCAGCAGCTTAACTCCCAGCTACGAGCAGTACTTC. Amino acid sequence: CASSLTPSYEQYF.

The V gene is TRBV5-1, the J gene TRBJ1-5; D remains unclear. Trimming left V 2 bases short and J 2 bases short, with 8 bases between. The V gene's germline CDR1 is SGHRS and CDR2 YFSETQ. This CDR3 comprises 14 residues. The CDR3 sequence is CASSLMGGNQPQHF. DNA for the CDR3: TGCGCCAGCAGCTTAATGGGAGGCAATCAGCCCCAGCATTTT.

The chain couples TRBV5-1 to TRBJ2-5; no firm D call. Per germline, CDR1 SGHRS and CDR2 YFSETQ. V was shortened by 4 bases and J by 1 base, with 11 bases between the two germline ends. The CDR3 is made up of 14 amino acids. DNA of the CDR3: TGCGCCAGCAGCCTCCCGGATGTCCAAGAGACCCAGTACTTC. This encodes CASSLPDVQETQYF.

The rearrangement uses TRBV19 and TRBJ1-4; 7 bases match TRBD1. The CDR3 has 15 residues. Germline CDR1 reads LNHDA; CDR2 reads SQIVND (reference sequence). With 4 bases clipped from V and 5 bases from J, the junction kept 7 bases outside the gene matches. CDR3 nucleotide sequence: TGTGCCAGTAGTAACCGGGACAGACAAAATGAAAAACTGTTTTTT. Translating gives CASSNRDRQNEKLFF.

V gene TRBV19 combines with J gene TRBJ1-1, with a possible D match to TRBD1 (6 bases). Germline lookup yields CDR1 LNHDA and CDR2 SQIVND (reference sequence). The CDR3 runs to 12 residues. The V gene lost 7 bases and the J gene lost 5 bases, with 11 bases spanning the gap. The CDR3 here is CASTMGATEAFF. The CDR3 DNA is TGTGCCAGTACCATGGGGGCGACTGAAGCTTTCTTT.

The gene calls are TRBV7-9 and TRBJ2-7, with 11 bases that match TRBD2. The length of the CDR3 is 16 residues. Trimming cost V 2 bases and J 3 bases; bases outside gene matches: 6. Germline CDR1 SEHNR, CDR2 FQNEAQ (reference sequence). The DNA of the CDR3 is TGTGCCAGCAGCTTAACCGGGACTAGCGGACTCTACGAGCAGTACTTC. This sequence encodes CASSLTGTSGLYEQYF.

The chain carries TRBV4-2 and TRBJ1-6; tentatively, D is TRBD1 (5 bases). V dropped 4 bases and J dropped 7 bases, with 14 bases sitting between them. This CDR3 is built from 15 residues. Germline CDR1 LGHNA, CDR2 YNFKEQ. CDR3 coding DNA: TGTGCCAGCAGCCGGATCGCAGGGAACAATTCACCCCTCCACTTT. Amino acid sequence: CASSRIAGNNSPLHF.

CDR3 in amino acids: CASSLSPGLGYNEQFF. For the CDR3, the DNA is TGTGCCAGCAGTTTGTCGCCCGGCCTTGGGTACAATGAGCAGTTCTTC. The chain has TRBV27 and TRBJ2-1, with D hard to call. Per germline, CDR1 MNHEY and CDR2 SMNVEV (reference sequence). The CDR3 has 16 amino acids. Between the trimmed V and J ends, which lost 3 bases and 4 bases, there was a span of 16 bases.

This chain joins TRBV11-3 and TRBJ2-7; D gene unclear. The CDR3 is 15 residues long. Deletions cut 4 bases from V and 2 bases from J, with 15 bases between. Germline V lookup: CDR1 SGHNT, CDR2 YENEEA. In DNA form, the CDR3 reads TGTGCCAGCAGCTCCAACTCCAGGTTGGCCTACGAGCAGTACTTC. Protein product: CASSSNSRLAYEQYF.

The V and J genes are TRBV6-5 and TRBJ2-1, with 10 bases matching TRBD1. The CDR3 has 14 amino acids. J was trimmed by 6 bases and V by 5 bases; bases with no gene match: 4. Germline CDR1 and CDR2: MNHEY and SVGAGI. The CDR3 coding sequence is TGTGCCAGCAGTCGAGGGACAGGGGCCAATGAGCAGTTCTTC. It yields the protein CASSRGTGANEQFF.

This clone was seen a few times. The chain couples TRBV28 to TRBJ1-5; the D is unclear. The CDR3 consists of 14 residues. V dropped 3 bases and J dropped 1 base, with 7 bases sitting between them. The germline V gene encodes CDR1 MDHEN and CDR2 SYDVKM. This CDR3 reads CASSFTWSNQPQHF. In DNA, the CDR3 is TGTGCCAGCAGTTTTACCTGGAGCAATCAGCCCCAGCATTTT.

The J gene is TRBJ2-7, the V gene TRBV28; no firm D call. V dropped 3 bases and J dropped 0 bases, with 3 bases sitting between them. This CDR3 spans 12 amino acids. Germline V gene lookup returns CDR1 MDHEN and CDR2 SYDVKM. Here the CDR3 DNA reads TGTGCCAGCAGTTTGAGCTCCTACGAGCAGTACTTC. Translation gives CASSLSSYEQYF.

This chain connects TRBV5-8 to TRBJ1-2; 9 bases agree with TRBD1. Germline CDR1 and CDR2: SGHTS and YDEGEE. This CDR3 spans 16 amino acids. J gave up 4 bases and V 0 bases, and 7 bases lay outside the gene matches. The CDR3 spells CASSLAGTGGPYGYTF. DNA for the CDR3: TGTGCCAGCAGCTTGGCCGGAACAGGGGGCCCCTATGGCTACACCTTC.

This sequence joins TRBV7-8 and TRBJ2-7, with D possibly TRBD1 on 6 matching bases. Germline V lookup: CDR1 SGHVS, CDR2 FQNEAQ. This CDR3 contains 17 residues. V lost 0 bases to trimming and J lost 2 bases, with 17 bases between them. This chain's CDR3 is CASSLATYRDTAYEQYF. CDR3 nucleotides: TGTGCCAGCAGCTTAGCGACCTACCGGGACACCGCCTACGAGCAGTACTTC. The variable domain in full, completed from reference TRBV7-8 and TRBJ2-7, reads GAGVSQSPRYKVAKRGQDVALRCDPISGHVSLFWYQQALGQGPEFLTYFQNEAQLDKSGLPSDRFFAERPEGSVSTLKIQRTQQEDSAVYLCASSLATYRDTAYEQYFGPGTRLTVT.

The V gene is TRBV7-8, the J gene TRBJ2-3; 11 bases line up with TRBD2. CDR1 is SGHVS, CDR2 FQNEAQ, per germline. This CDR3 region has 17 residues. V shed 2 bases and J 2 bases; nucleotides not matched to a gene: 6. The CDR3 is CASSLNSGRVPTDTQYF. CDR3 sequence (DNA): TGTGCCAGCAGCTTAAATAGCGGGAGGGTTCCCACAGATACGCAGTATTTT.

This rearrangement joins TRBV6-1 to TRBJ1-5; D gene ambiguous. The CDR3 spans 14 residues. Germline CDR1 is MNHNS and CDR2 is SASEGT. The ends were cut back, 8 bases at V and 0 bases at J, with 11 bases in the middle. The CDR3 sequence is CASGSLHSNQPQHF. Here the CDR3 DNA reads TGTGCCAGCGGAAGCCTTCATAGCAATCAGCCCCAGCATTTT.

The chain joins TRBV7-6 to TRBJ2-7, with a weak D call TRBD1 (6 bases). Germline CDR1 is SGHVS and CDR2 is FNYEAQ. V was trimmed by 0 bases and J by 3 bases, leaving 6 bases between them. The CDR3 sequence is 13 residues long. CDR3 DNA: TGTGCCAGCAGCTTAGCGGACAGCTACGAGCAGTACTTC. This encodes CASSLADSYEQYF.

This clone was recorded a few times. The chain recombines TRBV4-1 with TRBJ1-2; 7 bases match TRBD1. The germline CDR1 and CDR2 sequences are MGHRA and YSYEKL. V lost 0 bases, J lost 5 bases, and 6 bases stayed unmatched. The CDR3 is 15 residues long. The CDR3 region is CASSQEGTATYGYTF. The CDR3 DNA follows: TGCGCCAGCAGCCAAGAGGGGACAGCAACTTATGGCTACACCTTC.